Listed below are T cell receptor beta chains from one sample, sequenced in a study of T cell clusters in autoimmune cytopenias. TCRdb reprocessed the multiplex PCR reads and reports one entry per CDR3 protein, with no DNA. The sample's table shows about 5,000 distinct CDR3 sequences. This sample also belongs to another study, concerning T cell repertoires in aging, cancer and after chemotherapy.

Sequenced input: peripheral blood. These TCRs come from a human donor in good health. CDR3s include the opening cysteine and the closing phenylalanine or tryptophan. Clone size is stated in some rows and not others, as once, few, many or a class when expanded.

J: TRBJ2-7
size: medium-sized
V: TRBV27
CDR3: CASSPFRGRPTYEQYF

J: TRBJ1-1
size: -
V: TRBV27
CDR3: CASSNRAMNTEAFF

J: TRBJ2-1
size: medium-sized
V: TRBV19
CDR3: CASKQGSNEQFF

J: TRBJ2-2
size: -
V: TRBV20-1
CDR3: CSARDPTGMATGELFF

J: TRBJ1-2
size: -
V: TRBV29-1
CDR3: CSVEQGDYGYTF

J: TRBJ2-7
size: -
V: TRBV7-3
CDR3: CASSLTATSHEQYF

J: TRBJ2-7
size: -
V: TRBV20-1
CDR3: CSASLDSGEQYF

J: TRBJ2-2
size: -
V: TRBV21-1
CDR3: CASSKGVGLKAGELFF

J: TRBJ2-1
size: -
V: TRBV19
CDR3: CAWSGGLALFNKQFF

J: TRBJ2-7
size: -
V: TRBV6-2/TRBV6-3
CDR3: CASSAGDGLVYEQYF

J: TRBJ1-4
size: medium-sized
V: TRBV5-5
CDR3: CASSSAGGPTNEKLFF

J: TRBJ2-7
size: -
V: TRBV10-1
CDR3: CASSESRGLGYEQYF

J: TRBJ2-5
size: -
V: TRBV12-3/TRBV12-4
CDR3: CASRPSPGLAGGDKETQYF

J: TRBJ2-7
size: medium-sized
V: TRBV6-6
CDR3: CASSANMRGLKGLGEQYF

J: TRBJ2-3
size: -
V: TRBV12-3/TRBV12-4
CDR3: CASSPGTGGWDTQYF

J: TRBJ2-1
size: medium-sized
V: TRBV18
CDR3: CASSPTSKTPNEQFF

J: TRBJ1-2
size: medium-sized
V: TRBV27
CDR3: CASGPQGGGYTF

J: TRBJ2-5
size: -
V: TRBV5-1
CDR3: CASSSKFQETQYF

J: TRBJ2-3
size: medium-sized
V: TRBV30
CDR3: CAWSQGTGGLGDTQYF

J: TRBJ2-2
size: -
V: TRBV6-1
CDR3: CASSYPTPTSGGARTGELFF

J: TRBJ1-4
size: medium-sized
V: TRBV27
CDR3: CASSISGRLSEKLFF

J: TRBJ2-5
size: -
V: TRBV11-3
CDR3: CASSTGQIEQYF

J: TRBJ2-2
size: medium-sized
V: TRBV5-4
CDR3: CASSLDRVTGELFF

J: TRBJ1-2
size: medium-sized
V: TRBV10-3
CDR3: CAISGQRQTIDDGYTF

J: TRBJ2-1
size: medium-sized
V: TRBV6-1
CDR3: CASHQGRDEQFF

J: TRBJ2-7
size: -
V: TRBV6-5
CDR3: CASSLPGLAGLGSYEQYF

J: TRBJ2-5
size: large
V: TRBV29-1
CDR3: CSVPQGVGRQETQYF

J: TRBJ1-2
size: -
V: TRBV20-1
CDR3: CSASQGAGYTF

J: TRBJ2-1
size: -
V: TRBV5-1
CDR3: CASSSTSGTYNEQFF

J: TRBJ1-5
size: medium-sized
V: TRBV30
CDR3: CAWSATAKGQPQHF

J: TRBJ1-1
size: -
V: TRBV5-4
CDR3: CASSATGLMNTEAFF

J: TRBJ1-5
size: -
V: TRBV5-5
CDR3: CASSLVVGTGILDQPQHF

J: TRBJ2-7
size: -
V: TRBV5-1
CDR3: CASSLAFRDEQYF

J: TRBJ1-2
size: -
V: TRBV6-2/TRBV6-3
CDR3: CASSDSAGDSSSGYTF

J: TRBJ1-5
size: medium-sized
V: TRBV6-1
CDR3: CASSKQGDGNQPQHF

J: TRBJ2-2
size: medium-sized
V: TRBV29-1
CDR3: CSVRRSGDTGELFF

J: TRBJ2-6
size: medium-sized
V: TRBV29-1
CDR3: CSVDPGTGPSGANVLTF